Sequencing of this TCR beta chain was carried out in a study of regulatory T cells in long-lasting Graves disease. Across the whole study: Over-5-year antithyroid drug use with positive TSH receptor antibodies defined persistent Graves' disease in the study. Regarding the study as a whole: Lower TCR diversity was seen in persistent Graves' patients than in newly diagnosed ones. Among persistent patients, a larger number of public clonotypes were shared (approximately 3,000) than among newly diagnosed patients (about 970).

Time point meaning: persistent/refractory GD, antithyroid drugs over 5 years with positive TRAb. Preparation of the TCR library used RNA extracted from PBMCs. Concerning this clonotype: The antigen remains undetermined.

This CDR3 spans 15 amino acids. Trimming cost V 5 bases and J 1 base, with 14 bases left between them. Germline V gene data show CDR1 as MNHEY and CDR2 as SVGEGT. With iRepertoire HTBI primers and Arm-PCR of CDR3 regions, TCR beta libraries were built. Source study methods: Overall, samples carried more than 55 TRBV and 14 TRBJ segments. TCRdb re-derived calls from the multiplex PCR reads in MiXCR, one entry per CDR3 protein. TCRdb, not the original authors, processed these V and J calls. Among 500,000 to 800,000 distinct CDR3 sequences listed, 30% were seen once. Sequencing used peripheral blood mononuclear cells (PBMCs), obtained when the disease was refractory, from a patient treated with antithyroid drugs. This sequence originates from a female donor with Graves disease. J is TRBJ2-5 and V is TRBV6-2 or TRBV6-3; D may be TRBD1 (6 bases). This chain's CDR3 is CASSPPGHLQETQYF. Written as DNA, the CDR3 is TGTGCCAGCAGTCCTCCGGGACACCTCCAAGAGACCCAGTACTTC.